Included here is one TCR beta chain sequence, with context. Germline V CDR1 and CDR2: SGHVS, FQNEAQ. This CDR3 region has 18 residues. V lost 4 bases, J lost 0 bases, and 8 bases stayed unmatched. The data stem from a study of shared T cell receptors in the human thymus. The repertoire was sequenced with immunoSEQ multiplex PCR; TCRdb's copy has only in-frame clones and lacks some. The top ten clones hold more than 0.008% of a sample with 700,000 or so clones, over 75% of them seen once. This sample also appeared in a second study, on human thymus T cells. This second report adds: Thymic samples were excised during corrective heart operations.

What was sequenced was thymocytes. The sequence was obtained from a girl less than two years old with a congenital heart defect. The J gene is TRBJ2-7, the V gene TRBV7-8; the match to TRBD2 covers 14 bases. CDR3 bases: TGTGCCAGCAGCTGGACTAGCGGGGGGTCCCCGAGCTCCTACGAGCAGTACTTC. Translated: CASSWTSGGSPSSYEQYF.